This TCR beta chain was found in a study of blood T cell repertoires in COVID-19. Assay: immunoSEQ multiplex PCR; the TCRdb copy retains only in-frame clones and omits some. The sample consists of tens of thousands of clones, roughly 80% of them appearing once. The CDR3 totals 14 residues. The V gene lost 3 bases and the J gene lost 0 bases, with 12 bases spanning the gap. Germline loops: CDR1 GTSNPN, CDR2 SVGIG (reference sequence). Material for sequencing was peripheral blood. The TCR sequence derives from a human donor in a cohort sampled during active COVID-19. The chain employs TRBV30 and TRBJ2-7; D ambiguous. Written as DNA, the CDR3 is TGTGCCTGGAGGGAGTACTCTCACTCCTACGAGCAGTACTTC. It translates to CAWREYSHSYEQYF.